Listed below are T cell receptor beta chains from one sample, sequenced in a study of shared clonotypes between healthy human individuals. The data were produced by immunoSEQ multiplex PCR, yet TCRdb's version contains in-frame clones alone and is incomplete. Of about 2.4 million clones listed, approximately 94% are singletons. The sequenced sample was naive CD4+ T cells sorted from blood. The receptors were sampled from a man aged 18 to 30 in good health. CDR3s include the opening cysteine and the closing phenylalanine or tryptophan. Each record gives: D gene, J gene, clone size, V gene, CDR3 DNA, CDR3 protein. A D gene is named only where the DNA matches it firmly. Part of the rows lack a size; the others show once, few, many or a class for expanded clones.

>NA|TRBJ2-2|NA|TRBV6-1
TGTGCCAGCAGCCTAGAGGACAGTTACACCGGGGAGCTGTTTTTT
CASSLEDSYTGELFF
>NA|TRBJ1-1|NA|TRBV28
TGTGCCAGCAGCCAGACAGGCCATTATTTT
CASSQTGHYF
>TRBD2|TRBJ2-2|NA|TRBV18
TGTGCCAGCTCACCAAGTGGACTAGCGGGCACCGGGGAGCTGTTTTTT
CASSPSGLAGTGELFF
>TRBD2|TRBJ2-7|NA|TRBV25-1
TGTGCCAGCATGGGACTATCCGCCTACGAGCAGTACTTC
CASMGLSAYEQYF
>NA|TRBJ1-5|few|TRBV6-6
TGTGCCAGCAGTTCAGCGACAACCGGGAGCAATCAGCCCCAGCATTTT
CASSSATTGSNQPQHF
>NA|TRBJ1-4|NA|TRBV30
TGTGCCTGGACCCTTGGCAGGGTCAAAGAAAAACTGTTTTTT
CAWTLGRVKEKLFF
>NA|TRBJ1-3|NA|TRBV10-1
TGCGCCAGCAGTCAGAGCTCTGGAAACACCATATATTTT
CASSQSSGNTIYF
>TRBD1|TRBJ1-2|NA|TRBV28
TGTGCCAGCAGGGAAGCAGGGGGGGATGGCTATGGCTACACCTTC
CASREAGGDGYGYTF
>NA|TRBJ2-3|NA|TRBV6-6
TGTGCCAGCAGCCGTGCAGGGGGCACAGATACGCAGTATTTT
CASSRAGGTDTQYF
>TRBD1|TRBJ2-3|NA|TRBV18
TGTGCCAGCTCCGAACAGGGGGCGGTGGGCACAGATACGCAGTATTTT
CASSEQGAVGTDTQYF
>NA|TRBJ2-5|NA|TRBV6-6
TGTGCCAGCAGTTACCGAAAGGGGTTCGGAGAGACCCAGTACTTC
CASSYRKGFGETQYF
>NA|TRBJ1-4|NA|TRBV10-2
TGCGCCAGCAGGAGACAGGCAACTAATGAAAAACTGTTTTTT
CASRRQATNEKLFF
>NA|TRBJ1-1|NA|TRBV19
TGTGCCAGTAGTATGTATAGGTCTGAAGCTTTCTTT
CASSMYRSEAFF
>TRBD1|TRBJ1-1|NA|TRBV27
TGTGCCAGCAGTGGGACAGTTAAGATGAACACTGAAGCTTTCTTT
CASSGTVKMNTEAFF
>NA|TRBJ2-3|NA|TRBV2
TGTGCCAGCAGTCTATCCGGGCCTCGGCAGTATTTT
CASSLSGPRQYF
>NA|TRBJ1-2|NA|TRBV9
TGTGCCAGCAGCGTCTCGCTTGACGGGTATGGCTACACCTTC
CASSVSLDGYGYTF
>NA|TRBJ1-1|few|TRBV6-6
TGTGCCAGCAGTTCATCTGAAGCTTTCTTT
CASSSSEAFF
>TRBD1|TRBJ2-2|NA|TRBV2
TGTGCCAGCAGCTTGACAGGGGCGGCCGGGGAGCTGTTTTTT
CASSLTGAAGELFF
>TRBD1|TRBJ1-6|NA|TRBV11-2
TGTGCCAGCAGCTTAGGCGGACAGGGTGCATATTCACCCCTCCACTTT
CASSLGGQGAYSPLHF
>NA|TRBJ1-6|once|TRBV5-6
TGTGCCAGCAGCAAAGACGCCTATAATTCACCCCTCCACTTT
CASSKDAYNSPLHF
>NA|TRBJ2-7|NA|TRBV7-2
TGTGCCAGCCGAATGGGGGGCACCTACGAGCAGTACTTC
CASRMGGTYEQYF
>TRBD1|TRBJ1-1|NA|TRBV30
TGTGCCTGGAGTCAACAGGGGGGCACTGAAGCTTTCTTT
CAWSQQGGTEAFF
>TRBD1|TRBJ2-3|NA|TRBV5-1
TGCGCCAGCAGCCGAGAAACAGGGGGCGCGTCGGATACGCAGTATTTT
CASSRETGGASDTQYF
>NA|TRBJ1-1|NA|TRBV6-5
TGTGCCAGCGCAGGGCGTAATGATGAAGCTTTCTTT
CASAGRNDEAFF
>NA|TRBJ1-3|NA|TRBV11-2
TGTGCCAGCAGCGTGACGGTCGGAAACACCATATATTTT
CASSVTVGNTIYF
>TRBD1|TRBJ1-2|NA|TRBV5-1
TGCGCCAGCAGCCAGGGACAGGGGCACTATGGCTACACCTTC
CASSQGQGHYGYTF
>NA|TRBJ1-2|NA|TRBV28
TGTGCCAGCAGTTTATCTCGCTCGGGGGGGAGCTACACCTTC
CASSLSRSGGSYTF
>TRBD1|TRBJ2-2|NA|TRBV18
TGTGCCAGCTCAGAAAGAACAGGGGCGAACACCGGGGAGCTGTTTTTT
CASSERTGANTGELFF
>NA|TRBJ2-7|once|TRBV5-5
TGTGCCACCGCAGACTACGGCAGAGTCCACGAGCAGTACTTC
CATADYGRVHEQYF
>NA|TRBJ1-1|NA|TRBV9
TGTGCCAGCAGCGCAGGGAGAGGGACTGAAGCTTTCTTT
CASSAGRGTEAFF
>NA|TRBJ2-3|once|TRBV19
TGTGCCAGTAGTATCGGGGGGCTGGAAGATACGCAGTATTTT
CASSIGGLEDTQYF
>NA|TRBJ2-3|NA|TRBV28
TGTGCCAGCTCCCTGGCAGGGGCAAAGGATACGCAGTATTTT
CASSLAGAKDTQYF
>NA|TRBJ2-2|few|TRBV10-2
TGCGCCAGCAGTGACCACACCGGGGAGCTGTTTTTT
CASSDHTGELFF
>TRBD2|TRBJ2-5|once|TRBV30
TGTGCCTGGACCCCTCGGGGGGAAGAGACCCAGTACTTC
CAWTPRGEETQYF
>NA|TRBJ1-1|NA|TRBV4-1
TGCGCCAGCGGCCATCCTCTTGGGGGTAGTTACACTGAAGCTTTCTTT
CASGHPLGGSYTEAFF
>NA|TRBJ2-5|NA|TRBV2
TGTGCCAGCAGTTTGGTTTCCGGGAGAAGGGAGACCCAGTACTTC
CASSLVSGRRETQYF
>TRBD1|TRBJ1-2|NA|TRBV28
TGTGCCAGCGTCTCGGGACAGAACTATGGCTACACCTTC
CASVSGQNYGYTF
>NA|TRBJ1-3|NA|TRBV5-1
TGCGCCAGCAGCTTGGATTTAGGGTTCTCTGGAAACACCATATATTTT
CASSLDLGFSGNTIYF